This TCR beta chain is drawn from a study of vaccination and CD4 T cells after COVID-19. In the study overall: SARS-CoV-2 positivity in convalescent patients was established by nasal swab PCR; eight or nine had mild and one severe disease. Participants were vaccinated with two doses, given as either BNT162b2 or mRNA-1273 vaccine.

This sample's treatment: approximately nine-day PBMC culture with coronavirus spike peptide pools or control peptides (ViraFEST assay). T cells were expanded with peptide pools, and expanded clonotypes were identified by TCR sequencing. Scientists ran DNA taken from cultured CD4+ T cells through the Oncomine TCR Beta short-read assay for sequencing. Genomic DNA was taken out of cultured CD4+ T cells by extraction. TCRdb reprocessed the PCR reads with MiXCR, giving one entry per CDR3 protein. The sample includes around 18,000 distinct CDR3 sequences, about 75% seen only once; the top ten take about 16%. A word on this clonotype: Its antigen remains unidentified.

CDR1 and CDR2 from the germline V gene are MNHEY and SMNVEV (reference sequence). V shed 3 bases and J shed 5 bases, with 8 bases lying between them. The CDR3 length is 13 residues. The chain recombines TRBV27 with TRBJ1-5, with a tentative D call TRBD1 (5 bases). The sequence came from a human donor who had recovered from COVID-19. Material for sequencing was CD4+ T cells from blood, cultured in vitro. The CDR3 region is CASSLGRDQPQHF. DNA for the CDR3: TGTGCCAGCAGTTTGGGCAGGGATCAGCCCCAGCATTTT.